These 10 T cell receptor beta chains were all obtained from the same sample, sequenced in a study of a mutant IDH1 vaccine in newly diagnosed glioma. Their antigen targets remain unknown. Measured with immunoSEQ multiplex PCR; TCRdb has only the in-frame clones, and not every one. Of about 54,000 clones in the sample, over 70% were seen once. The time point was: week 5, during vaccination. Each dose delivered 300 ug of mutant IDH1 20-mer peptide subcutaneously with imiquimod. The material was PBMCs, obtained from a glioma patient whose treatment included an IDH1 peptide vaccine. The receptor source for this set is a man aged 25-45 years with glioma.

For this clone: At one boundary the junction diverges from the germline segment, which might be a read error. The V and J genes are TRBV5-1 and TRBJ1-1; D call uncertain. The CDR3 has 18 amino acids. Germline V gene sequence: CDR1 SGHRS, CDR2 YFSETQ. CDR3 sequence (DNA): TGCGTCAGCAGCCCCCGGTCCCTCCAAGCAATTCTAGGCACTGAAGCTTTCTTT. Translating gives CVSSPRSLQAILGTEAFF.

V gene TRBV4-2 combines with J gene TRBJ1-4; TRBD1 matches at 7 bases. This CDR3 has 14 residues. Germline trimming cut 5 bases from V and 7 bases from J; bases unmatched to any gene: 7. CDR1 is LGHNA and CDR2 is YNFKEQ in the germline V gene. The CDR3 is CASSLKTGTEKLFF. The CDR3 nucleotides are TGTGCCAGCAGCTTGAAGACAGGGACTGAAAAACTGTTTTTT.

The J gene is TRBJ1-6, the V gene TRBV14, with a weak D call TRBD1 (5 bases). The CDR3 contains 17 residues. V shed 1 base and J shed 3 bases, with 13 bases lying between them. The germline V gene encodes CDR1 SGHDN and CDR2 FVKESK. In DNA form, the CDR3 reads TGTGCCAGCAGCCAAGCATCCAGGGTCATCTATAATTCACCCCTCCACTTT. Its protein is CASSQASRVIYNSPLHF.

The CDR3: CASSDRGGPSNQPQHF. In nucleotides, the CDR3 is TGTGCCAGCAGTGATAGGGGGGGACCCAGCAATCAGCCCCAGCATTTT. The V and J genes are TRBV2 and TRBJ1-5, with a possible D match to TRBD1 (6 bases). V gave up 3 bases and J gave up 1 base, with 13 bases separating them. Per the germline V gene, CDR1 is SNHLY and CDR2 is FYNNEI. This CDR3 is built from 16 residues. Full variable domain (rest looked up from reference TRBV2 and TRBJ1-5): EPEVTQTPSHQVTQMGQEVILRCVPISNHLYFYWYRQILGQKVEFLVSFYNNEISEKSEIFDDQFSVERPDGSNFTLKIRSTKLEDSAMYFCASSDRGGPSNQPQHFGDGTRLSIL.

This clone has only one observation. The rearrangement links TRBV7-7 to TRBJ2-5; TRBD1 might be the D (6 bases). Per the germline V gene, CDR1 is SSHAT and CDR2 is FNYEAQ (reference sequence). The CDR3 consists of 13 residues. V was shortened by 5 bases and J by 3 bases, with 10 bases between the two germline ends. The CDR3 coding sequence is TGTGCCAGCAGCAACCCAGGGGAAGAGACCCAGTACTTC. Residues: CASSNPGEETQYF.

The V call is TRBV29-1, the J call TRBJ2-5; 7 nucleotides line up with TRBD1. Germline V CDR1 and CDR2: SQVTM, ANQGSEA. The CDR3 contains 15 residues. With V trimmed by 5 bases and J by 4 bases, 13 bases remained unmatched. In DNA form, the CDR3 reads TGCAGCGTTTTACGGCCCCGGGACAGAGGAGAGACCCAGTACTTC. Amino acid sequence: CSVLRPRDRGETQYF.

This chain joins TRBV4-1 and TRBJ2-7; 8 nucleotides align to TRBD1. CDR3 size: 13 residues. The V and J ends lost 3 bases and 7 bases, in that order; junction bases with no gene match: 5. Germline values: CDR1 MGHRA, CDR2 YSYEKL. CDR3 in DNA: TGCGCCAGCAGCCAGACAGGGGCCACTGAGCAGTACTTC. Amino acids: CASSQTGATEQYF.

The chain is built from TRBV5-4 and TRBJ1-1; perhaps TRBD1 as D (5 bases). Germline lookup yields CDR1 SGHNT and CDR2 YYREEE (reference sequence). V lost 3 bases to trimming and J lost 4 bases, with 19 bases between them. The CDR3 has 16 amino acids. For the CDR3, the DNA is TGTGCCAGCAGCTCCCGGGCGGCAGGGCTTCGCACTGAAGCTTTCTTT. This codes for CASSSRAAGLRTEAFF.

CDR3 nucleotide sequence: TGTGCCAGTACCGACAGGGGGGTTGGAAATCAGCCCCAGCATTTT. This translates into CASTDRGVGNQPQHF. The chain carries TRBV19 and TRBJ1-5; 9 bases are shared with TRBD1. Germline CDR1 is LNHDA and CDR2 is SQIVND (reference sequence). CDR3 size: 15 residues. J was trimmed by 4 bases and V by 7 bases; bases with no gene match: 8.

The chain uses TRBV12-2 and TRBJ1-5; the DNA was not used to check the table's D call, TRBD1. TRBV12-2 is flagged as a pseudogene. The CDR3 is made up of 19 amino acids. DNA of the CDR3: TGTGCAAGTCGCCTAATCACCCTGAAATACAGGATTAGCAATCAGCCCCAGCATTTT. Its protein is CASRLITLKYRISNQPQHF.